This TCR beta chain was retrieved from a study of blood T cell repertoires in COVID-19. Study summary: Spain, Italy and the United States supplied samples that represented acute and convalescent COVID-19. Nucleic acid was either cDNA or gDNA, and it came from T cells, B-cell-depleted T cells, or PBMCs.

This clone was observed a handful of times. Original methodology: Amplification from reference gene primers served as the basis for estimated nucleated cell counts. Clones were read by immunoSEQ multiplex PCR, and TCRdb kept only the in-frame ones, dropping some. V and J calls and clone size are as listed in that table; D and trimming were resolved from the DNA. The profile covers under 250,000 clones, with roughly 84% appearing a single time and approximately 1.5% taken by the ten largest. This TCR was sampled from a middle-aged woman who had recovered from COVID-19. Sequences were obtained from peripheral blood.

The DNA for the CDR3 is TGTGCCAGCAGTTTTAGGGGTAACAGGAATCAGCCCCAGCATTTT. Translation gives CASSFRGNRNQPQHF. This chain uses TRBV27 with TRBJ1-5; TRBD1 is a possible D gene (5 bases). This CDR3 comprises 15 residues. Germline V gene data show CDR1 as MNHEY and CDR2 as SMNVEV (reference sequence). V shed 3 bases and J shed 4 bases, with 13 bases lying between them.